This record looks at one TCR beta chain sequence and its context. This sample was included in a study of blood T cell repertoires in COVID-19. Produced via immunoSEQ multiplex PCR; TCRdb's table is partial and in-frame only. This sample has 500,000 or so clones, with around 87% found just once. The CDR3 totals 12 residues. V lost 7 bases to trimming and J lost 0 bases, with 10 bases between them. CDR1 and CDR2 (germline): GTSNPN, SVGIG (reference sequence). Study members were between roughly 18 and 89 years old and lived in 20 to 25 US regions. Assignments of participants to cohorts depended upon their own reported clinical history. Recovery among Cohort 3 donors was established by two negative PCRs, clearance, or symptom resolution.

The TCR was taken from a young woman who had recovered from COVID-19. The chain has TRBV30 and TRBJ2-7, with D perhaps matching TRBD1 (6 bases). Sequencing was carried out using PBMCs or T cells enriched from blood (not recorded which). CDR3 protein: CAYSDSSYEQYF. CDR3 in DNA: TGTGCCTACTCGGACAGCTCCTACGAGCAGTACTTC.